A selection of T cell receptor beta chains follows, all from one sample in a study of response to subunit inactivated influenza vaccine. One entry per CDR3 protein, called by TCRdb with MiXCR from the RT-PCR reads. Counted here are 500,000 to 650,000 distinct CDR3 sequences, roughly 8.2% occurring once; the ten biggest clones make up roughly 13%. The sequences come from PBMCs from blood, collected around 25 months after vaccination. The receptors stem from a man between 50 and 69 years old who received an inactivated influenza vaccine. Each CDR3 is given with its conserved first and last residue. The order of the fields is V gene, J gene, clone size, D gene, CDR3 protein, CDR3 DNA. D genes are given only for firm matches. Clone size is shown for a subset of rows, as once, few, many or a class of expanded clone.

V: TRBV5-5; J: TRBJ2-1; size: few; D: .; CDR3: CASSPPLSEQFF; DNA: TGTGCCAGCAGCCCTCCCCTGAGCGAGCAGTTCTTC
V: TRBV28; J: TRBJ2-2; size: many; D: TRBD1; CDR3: CASTPGQGLTGELFF; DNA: TGTGCCAGCACCCCCGGACAGGGACTCACCGGGGAGCTGTTTTTT
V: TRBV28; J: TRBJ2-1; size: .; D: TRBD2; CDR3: CASSVSPGLASYNEQFF; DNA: TGTGCCAGCAGTGTATCGCCGGGACTAGCATCCTACAATGAGCAGTTCTTC
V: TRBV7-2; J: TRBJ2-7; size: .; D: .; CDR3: CASSLDWGSYYEQYF; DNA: TGTGCCAGCAGCTTAGATTGGGGCAGCTACTACGAGCAGTACTTC
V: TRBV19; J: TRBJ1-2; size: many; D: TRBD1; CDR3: CASSRRDSSNYGYTF; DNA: TGTGCCAGTAGTCGCCGGGACAGCTCTAACTATGGCTACACCTTC
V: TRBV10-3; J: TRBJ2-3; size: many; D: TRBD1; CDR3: CAISWGQGIDTQYF; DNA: TGTGCCATCAGTTGGGGACAGGGGATAGATACGCAGTATTTT
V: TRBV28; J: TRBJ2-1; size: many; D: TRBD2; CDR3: CASSLSLGLAGDFQSNEQFF; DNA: TGTGCCAGCAGTTTATCCCTGGGACTAGCGGGAGACTTCCAATCCAATGAGCAGTTCTTC
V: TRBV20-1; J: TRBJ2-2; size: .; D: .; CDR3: CSAPGPGGTELFF; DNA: TGCAGTGCACCTGGTCCGGGGGGCACCGAGCTGTTTTTT
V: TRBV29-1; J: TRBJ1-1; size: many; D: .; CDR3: CSATGLQNTEAFF; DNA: TGCAGCGCCACCGGGCTTCAGAACACTGAAGCTTTCTTT
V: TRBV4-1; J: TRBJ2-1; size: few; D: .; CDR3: CASSPYDGYNEQFF; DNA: TGCGCCAGCAGCCCGTACGACGGCTACAATGAGCAGTTCTTC
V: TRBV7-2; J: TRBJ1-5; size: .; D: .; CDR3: CASSLGGGLGQPQHF; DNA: TGTGCCAGCAGCTTAGGGGGGGGTCTCGGTCAGCCCCAGCATTTT
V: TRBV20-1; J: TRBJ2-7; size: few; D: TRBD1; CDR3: CSAHSGTGVYEQYF; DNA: TGCAGTGCCCATTCCGGGACAGGGGTCTACGAGCAGTACTTC
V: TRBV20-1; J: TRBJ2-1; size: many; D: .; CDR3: CSAHPTGAYNEQFF; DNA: TGCAGTGCCCACCCTACCGGGGCCTACAATGAGCAGTTCTTC
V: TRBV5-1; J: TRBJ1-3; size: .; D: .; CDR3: CASSFSGTGNTIYF; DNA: TGCGCCAGCAGCTTTTCTGGGACTGGAAACACCATATATTTT
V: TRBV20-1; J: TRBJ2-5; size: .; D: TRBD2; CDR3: CSARGPGLGETQYF; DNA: TGCAGTGCTAGAGGCCCGGGACTAGGAGAGACCCAGTACTTC